This is a list of T cell receptor beta chains from one sample in a study of blood T cell repertoires in COVID-19. Method: immunoSEQ multiplex PCR; TCRdb's copy keeps in-frame clones and lacks some. This table has 9,500 to 15,000 clones, about 93% appearing once. Material: peripheral blood. These receptors were obtained from a woman in her seventies with active COVID-19. Both conserved end residues are part of each CDR3. The order of the fields is CDR3 protein, CDR3 DNA, clone size, V gene, D gene, J gene. D genes are given only for firm matches. Clone sizes are given selectively: once, few, many, or a class where the clone is expanded.

CDR3: CASRTGTYEQYF
DNA: TGTGCCAGCAGAACCGGGACCTACGAGCAGTACTTC
size: -
V: TRBV27
D: -
J: TRBJ2-7

CDR3: CASSPTHGNYGYTF
DNA: TGTGCCAGCTCACCAACCCACGGGAACTATGGCTACACCTTC
size: -
V: TRBV18
D: -
J: TRBJ1-2

CDR3: CASSPDRGYPSGANVLTF
DNA: TGTGCCAGCAGCCCGGACAGGGGGTACCCCTCTGGGGCCAACGTCCTGACTTTC
size: -
V: TRBV6-2/TRBV6-3
D: TRBD1
J: TRBJ2-6

CDR3: CSASSPNEQFF
DNA: TGCAGTGCTAGCTCTCCTAATGAGCAGTTCTTC
size: -
V: TRBV20-1
D: -
J: TRBJ2-1

CDR3: CASRRGWANEKLFF
DNA: TGTGCCAGCCGGAGGGGTTGGGCTAATGAAAAACTGTTTTTT
size: -
V: TRBV11-2
D: -
J: TRBJ1-4

CDR3: CASSPRVTYEQYF
DNA: TGTGCCAGCAGCCCCAGGGTAACATACGAGCAGTACTTC
size: -
V: TRBV7-8
D: -
J: TRBJ2-7

CDR3: CASSGDWQETQYF
DNA: TGTGCCAGCAGTGGGGACTGGCAAGAGACCCAGTACTTC
size: -
V: TRBV2
D: -
J: TRBJ2-5

CDR3: CASSLRQGNYGYTF
DNA: TGTGCCAGCAGCTTACGCCAGGGGAACTATGGCTACACCTTC
size: -
V: TRBV5-6
D: -
J: TRBJ1-2

CDR3: CASLASGRHYTDTQYF
DNA: TGTGCCAGCCTTGCCAGCGGGAGGCATTACACAGATACGCAGTATTTT
size: -
V: TRBV27
D: TRBD2
J: TRBJ2-3

CDR3: CATRQGGASYNEQFF
DNA: TGTGCCACAAGACAAGGGGGGGCCAGTTACAATGAGCAGTTCTTC
size: -
V: TRBV10-3
D: -
J: TRBJ2-1

CDR3: CASSTHPTSGRASDNEQFF
DNA: TGTGCCAGCAGCACCCACCCTACTAGCGGGAGGGCCTCGGACAATGAGCAGTTCTTC
size: -
V: TRBV3-1/TRBV3-2
D: TRBD2
J: TRBJ2-1

CDR3: CASISAGLNTEAFF
DNA: TGTGCCAGCATTTCAGCAGGGTTGAACACTGAAGCTTTCTTT
size: -
V: TRBV28
D: -
J: TRBJ1-1

CDR3: CASSPGLGQGVNEQYF
DNA: TGCGCCAGCAGCCCTGGCCTGGGGCAGGGGGTCAACGAGCAGTACTTC
size: -
V: TRBV5-1
D: TRBD1
J: TRBJ2-7

CDR3: CASSLGTRNEQYF
DNA: TGTGCCAGCAGCTTAGGGACTAGGAACGAGCAGTACTTC
size: -
V: TRBV7-9
D: TRBD2
J: TRBJ2-7

CDR3: CASSYLYQGEKLFF
DNA: TGTGCCAGCAGTTATTTGTACCAGGGAGAAAAACTGTTTTTT
size: -
V: TRBV6-5
D: -
J: TRBJ1-4

CDR3: CASSVENFGLVGELFF
DNA: TGTGCCAGCAGCGTAGAAAACTTCGGACTGGTCGGGGAGCTGTTTTTT
size: -
V: TRBV9
D: -
J: TRBJ2-2

CDR3: CASSPSWSSGANVLTF
DNA: TGCGCCAGCAGCCCCAGTTGGAGCTCTGGGGCCAACGTCCTGACTTTC
size: -
V: TRBV5-1
D: -
J: TRBJ2-6

CDR3: CASSMGLVNTGELFF
DNA: TGCGCCAGCAGCATGGGGCTAGTCAACACCGGGGAGCTGTTTTTT
size: -
V: TRBV5-1
D: -
J: TRBJ2-2

CDR3: CASSQFAGGKNEKLFF
DNA: TGTGCCAGCAGCCAATTCGCCGGGGGGAAGAATGAAAAACTGTTTTTT
size: -
V: TRBV3-1/TRBV3-2
D: -
J: TRBJ1-4

CDR3: CASSSRYRDGGYTF
DNA: TGTGCCAGCAGCTCCCGGTACAGGGACGGTGGCTACACCTTC
size: -
V: TRBV4-2
D: -
J: TRBJ1-2

CDR3: CASSLGDRITGELFF
DNA: TGTGCCAGCAGCTTAGGGGACAGGATCACCGGGGAGCTGTTTTTT
size: once
V: TRBV7-8
D: TRBD1
J: TRBJ2-2

CDR3: CASSEYKQGPDTQYF
DNA: TGTGCCAGCAGTGAATATAAACAGGGGCCAGATACGCAGTATTTT
size: -
V: TRBV25-1
D: TRBD1
J: TRBJ2-3

CDR3: CASSTGQGGAGELFF
DNA: TGTGCCAGCAGCACGGGACAGGGAGGCGCCGGGGAGCTGTTTTTT
size: -
V: TRBV7-3
D: TRBD1
J: TRBJ2-2

CDR3: CASSLAGAGVEFF
DNA: TGTGCCAGCAGCTTAGCGGGGGCAGGGGTAGAGTTCTTC
size: -
V: TRBV7-9
D: -
J: TRBJ2-1

CDR3: CASSLVGGNEQFF
DNA: TGTGCCAGCAGCTTAGTCGGCGGGAATGAGCAGTTCTTC
size: -
V: TRBV7-9
D: -
J: TRBJ2-1

CDR3: CASSQDVAGGYNEQFF
DNA: TGCGCCAGCAGCCAAGACGTAGCGGGAGGCTACAATGAGCAGTTCTTC
size: -
V: TRBV4-3
D: TRBD2
J: TRBJ2-1

CDR3: CASSLTKREKFF
DNA: TGTGCCAGCAGCCTCACAAAGCGGGAAAAGTTCTTC
size: -
V: TRBV3-1/TRBV3-2
D: TRBD2
J: TRBJ2-1

CDR3: CASSVAEVAGGNEQFF
DNA: TGTGCCAGCAGCGTAGCTGAGGTAGCGGGAGGGAATGAGCAGTTCTTC
size: -
V: TRBV9
D: TRBD2
J: TRBJ2-1

CDR3: CASSQGYSGSSTDTQYF
DNA: TGTGCCAGCAGCCAAGGTTATAGCGGGAGCAGCACAGATACGCAGTATTTT
size: -
V: TRBV3-1/TRBV3-2
D: TRBD2
J: TRBJ2-3

CDR3: CASTQKAAHLYEQYF
DNA: TGTGCCAGCACCCAGAAAGCGGCACACCTATACGAGCAGTACTTC
size: once
V: TRBV6-4
D: -
J: TRBJ2-7

CDR3: CASSQEFGGGNQPQHF
DNA: TGTGCCAGCAGCCAAGAGTTTGGCGGGGGCAATCAGCCCCAGCATTTT
size: -
V: TRBV3-1/TRBV3-2
D: -
J: TRBJ1-5

CDR3: CASSSAAGVSYNEQFF
DNA: TGTGCCAGCAGTTCCGCGGCGGGAGTTTCCTACAATGAGCAGTTCTTC
size: -
V: TRBV27
D: TRBD2
J: TRBJ2-1

CDR3: CASSQEWRGSYEQYF
DNA: TGCGCCAGCAGCCAAGAATGGAGGGGCTCCTACGAGCAGTACTTC
size: few
V: TRBV4-3
D: -
J: TRBJ2-7

CDR3: CASSMWQGAYEQYF
DNA: TGTGCCAGTAGTATGTGGCAGGGGGCCTACGAGCAGTACTTC
size: -
V: TRBV19
D: TRBD1
J: TRBJ2-7

CDR3: CASRPDQVRPQHF
DNA: TGTGCCAGCAGACCCGACCAGGTGCGGCCCCAGCATTTT
size: -
V: TRBV6-5
D: -
J: TRBJ1-5

CDR3: CASSPFAGRAETQYF
DNA: TGTGCCAGCAGTCCCTTTGCCGGGAGGGCAGAGACCCAGTACTTC
size: -
V: TRBV28
D: TRBD2
J: TRBJ2-5

CDR3: CASTPLEGRAGELFF
DNA: TGTGCCAGTACTCCCTTAGAGGGAAGGGCCGGGGAGCTGTTTTTT
size: -
V: TRBV19
D: -
J: TRBJ2-2

CDR3: CASSRQAENTIYF
DNA: TGTGCCAGCAGCAGACAGGCCGAAAACACCATATATTTT
size: -
V: TRBV9
D: -
J: TRBJ1-3

CDR3: CASSQGGLAGQETQYF
DNA: TGTGCCAGCAGCCAGGGTGGACTAGCGGGACAAGAGACCCAGTACTTC
size: -
V: TRBV4-2
D: TRBD2
J: TRBJ2-5

CDR3: CASSFAGPHEQYF
DNA: TGTGCCAGCAGCTTCGCAGGGCCCCACGAGCAGTACTTC
size: few
V: TRBV5-6
D: -
J: TRBJ2-7

CDR3: CASSTSGFTGNTIYF
DNA: TGTGCCAGTAGTACCTCAGGGTTTACTGGAAACACCATATATTTT
size: -
V: TRBV19
D: -
J: TRBJ1-3

CDR3: CASSANRGNLYNSPLHF
DNA: TGTGCCAGCAGCGCCAACAGGGGAAACCTCTATAATTCACCCCTCCACTTT
size: -
V: TRBV9
D: TRBD1
J: TRBJ1-6

CDR3: CASSVGDRGGTEAFF
DNA: TGTGCCAGCAGCGTAGGGGACCGGGGAGGCACTGAAGCTTTCTTT
size: -
V: TRBV9
D: -
J: TRBJ1-1

CDR3: CASSRLAGEPNEQFF
DNA: TGTGCCAGCAGCCGACTAGCGGGAGAACCCAATGAGCAGTTCTTC
size: -
V: TRBV3-1/TRBV3-2
D: TRBD2
J: TRBJ2-1

CDR3: CASSPLDRGQGGYTF
DNA: TGTGCCAGCTCACCCCTGGACAGGGGGCAGGGTGGCTACACCTTC
size: -
V: TRBV18
D: TRBD1
J: TRBJ1-2

CDR3: CSASSRGFSLSGANVLTF
DNA: TGCAGTGCTAGTTCCAGGGGGTTCAGCCTCTCTGGGGCCAACGTCCTGACTTTC
size: -
V: TRBV20-1
D: TRBD1
J: TRBJ2-6

CDR3: CAWSVRGWYEQYF
DNA: TGTGCCTGGAGTGTAAGGGGTTGGTACGAGCAGTACTTC
size: once
V: TRBV30
D: -
J: TRBJ2-7

CDR3: CAWSQGSNYGYTF
DNA: TGTGCCTGGAGCCAGGGCTCTAACTATGGCTACACCTTC
size: -
V: TRBV30
D: -
J: TRBJ1-2

CDR3: CATGGREGRGEQFF
DNA: TGTGCCACCGGTGGGCGGGAGGGCCGTGGTGAGCAGTTCTTC
size: -
V: TRBV15
D: TRBD2
J: TRBJ2-1

CDR3: CASSFGGIVTYEQYF
DNA: TGTGCCAGCAGCTTTGGTGGCATCGTTACCTACGAGCAGTACTTC
size: -
V: TRBV11-3
D: -
J: TRBJ2-7

CDR3: CASSFGQGLGYTF
DNA: TGTGCCAGCAGTTTCGGGCAGGGTTTGGGCTACACCTTC
size: once
V: TRBV28
D: -
J: TRBJ1-2

CDR3: CASSAGLAGTDTQYF
DNA: TGTGCCAGCAGCGCCGGACTAGCGGGTACAGATACGCAGTATTTT
size: -
V: TRBV9
D: TRBD2
J: TRBJ2-3

CDR3: CASSYGQGPTDTQYF
DNA: TGTGCCAGCAGCTATGGACAGGGCCCCACAGATACGCAGTATTTT
size: -
V: TRBV3-1/TRBV3-2
D: TRBD1
J: TRBJ2-3

CDR3: CASRQGSGYTF
DNA: TGTGCCAGCCGACAGGGCAGTGGCTACACCTTC
size: -
V: TRBV27
D: TRBD1
J: TRBJ1-2

CDR3: CASTTQGDGYGYTF
DNA: TGTGCCAGCACTACCCAGGGCGATGGGTATGGCTACACCTTC
size: -
V: TRBV6-5
D: -
J: TRBJ1-2

CDR3: CASSSGTPYEQYF
DNA: TGTGCCAGCAGCTCCGGGACACCTTACGAGCAGTACTTC
size: -
V: TRBV7-2
D: -
J: TRBJ2-7

CDR3: CASSQVRDEQFF
DNA: TGTGCCAGCAGTCAGGTGAGGGATGAGCAGTTCTTC
size: -
V: TRBV12-3/TRBV12-4
D: -
J: TRBJ2-1

CDR3: CASSQDLRAGLAGSRDEQFF
DNA: TGCGCCAGCAGCCAAGATTTAAGGGCGGGACTAGCGGGATCCAGGGATGAGCAGTTCTTC
size: -
V: TRBV4-1
D: TRBD2
J: TRBJ2-1

CDR3: CASSYAGTHSTDTQYF
DNA: TGTGCCAGCAGTTACGCCGGGACACACAGCACAGATACGCAGTATTTT
size: -
V: TRBV6-5
D: -
J: TRBJ2-3

CDR3: CASSYSPPDRRSYEQYF
DNA: TGTGCCAGCAGTTATAGCCCCCCGGACAGGCGGTCCTACGAGCAGTACTTC
size: few
V: TRBV28
D: TRBD1
J: TRBJ2-7